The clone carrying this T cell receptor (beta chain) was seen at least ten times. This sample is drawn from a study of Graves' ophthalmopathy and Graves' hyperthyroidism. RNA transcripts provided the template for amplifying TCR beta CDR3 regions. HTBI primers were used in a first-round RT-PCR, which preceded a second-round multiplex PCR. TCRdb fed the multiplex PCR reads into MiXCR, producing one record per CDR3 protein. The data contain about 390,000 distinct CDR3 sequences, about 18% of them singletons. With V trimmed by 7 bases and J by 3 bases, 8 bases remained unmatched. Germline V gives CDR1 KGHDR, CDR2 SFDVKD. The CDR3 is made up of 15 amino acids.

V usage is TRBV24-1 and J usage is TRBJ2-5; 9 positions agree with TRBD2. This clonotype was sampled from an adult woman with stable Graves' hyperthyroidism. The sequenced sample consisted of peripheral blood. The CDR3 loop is CATSDSGRAKETQYF. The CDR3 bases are TGTGCCACCAGCGATAGCGGGAGAGCTAAAGAGACCCAGTACTTC.